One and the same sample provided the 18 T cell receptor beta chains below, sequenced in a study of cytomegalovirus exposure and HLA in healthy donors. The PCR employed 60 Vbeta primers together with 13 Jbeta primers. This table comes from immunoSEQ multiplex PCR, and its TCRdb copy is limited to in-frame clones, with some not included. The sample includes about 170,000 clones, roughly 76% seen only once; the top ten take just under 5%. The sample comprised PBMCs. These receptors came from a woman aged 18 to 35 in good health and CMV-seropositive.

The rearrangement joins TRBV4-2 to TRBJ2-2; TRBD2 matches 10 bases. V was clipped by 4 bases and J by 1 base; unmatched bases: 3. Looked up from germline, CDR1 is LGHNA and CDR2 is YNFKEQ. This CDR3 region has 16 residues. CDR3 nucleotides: TGTGCCAGCAGCCTCCGGACTAGCGGGAACACCGGGGAGCTGTTTTTT. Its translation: CASSLRTSGNTGELFF.

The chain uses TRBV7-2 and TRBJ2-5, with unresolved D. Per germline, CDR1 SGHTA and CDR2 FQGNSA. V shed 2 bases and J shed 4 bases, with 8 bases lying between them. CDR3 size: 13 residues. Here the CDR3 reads CASSLRSRETQYF. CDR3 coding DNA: TGTGCCAGCAGCTTACGCTCTAGAGAGACCCAGTACTTC.

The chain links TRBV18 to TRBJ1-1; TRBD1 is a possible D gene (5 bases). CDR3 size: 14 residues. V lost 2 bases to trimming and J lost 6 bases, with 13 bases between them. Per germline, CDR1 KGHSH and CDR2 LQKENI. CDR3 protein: CASSPVAGRAEAFF. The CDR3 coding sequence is TGTGCCAGCTCACCAGTTGCAGGGCGCGCTGAAGCTTTCTTT. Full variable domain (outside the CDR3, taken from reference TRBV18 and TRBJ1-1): NAGVMQNPRHLVRRRGQEARLRCSPMKGHSHVYWYRQLPEEGLKFMVYLQKENIIDESGMPKERFSAEFPKEGPSILRIQQVVRGDSAAYFCASSPVAGRAEAFFGQGTRLTVV.

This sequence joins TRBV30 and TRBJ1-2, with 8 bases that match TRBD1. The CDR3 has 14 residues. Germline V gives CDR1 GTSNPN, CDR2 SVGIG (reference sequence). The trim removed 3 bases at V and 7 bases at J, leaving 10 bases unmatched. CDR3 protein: CAWRRGRGLGGYTF. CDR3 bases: TGTGCCTGGAGGAGGGGCAGGGGGCTTGGTGGCTACACCTTC.

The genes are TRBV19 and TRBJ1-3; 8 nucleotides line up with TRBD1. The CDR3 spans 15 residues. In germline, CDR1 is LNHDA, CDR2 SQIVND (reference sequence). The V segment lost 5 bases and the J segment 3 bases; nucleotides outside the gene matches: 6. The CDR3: CASSAGQGYGNTIYF. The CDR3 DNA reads TGTGCCAGTAGTGCCGGACAGGGTTATGGAAACACCATATATTTT.

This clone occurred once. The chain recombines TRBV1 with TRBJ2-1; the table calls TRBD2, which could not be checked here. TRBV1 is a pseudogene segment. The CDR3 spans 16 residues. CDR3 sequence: CTSSSRSDGGANEQFF. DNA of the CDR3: TGCACCAGCAGCTCCCGGTCGGATGGGGGGGCTAATGAGCAGTTCTTC.

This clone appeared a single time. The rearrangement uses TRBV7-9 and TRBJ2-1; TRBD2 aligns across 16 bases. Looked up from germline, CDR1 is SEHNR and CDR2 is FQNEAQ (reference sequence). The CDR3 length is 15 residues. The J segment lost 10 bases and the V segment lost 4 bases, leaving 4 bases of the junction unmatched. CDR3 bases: TGTGCCAGCAGCTGGGGACTAGCGGGGGGGCAGGAGCAGTTCTTC. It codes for CASSWGLAGGQEQFF.

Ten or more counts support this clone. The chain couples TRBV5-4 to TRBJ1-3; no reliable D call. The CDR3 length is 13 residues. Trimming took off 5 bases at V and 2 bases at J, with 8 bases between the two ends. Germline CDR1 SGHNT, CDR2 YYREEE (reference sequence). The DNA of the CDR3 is TGTGCCAGCAGAAGCACCCCTGGAAACACCATATATTTT. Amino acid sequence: CASRSTPGNTIYF.

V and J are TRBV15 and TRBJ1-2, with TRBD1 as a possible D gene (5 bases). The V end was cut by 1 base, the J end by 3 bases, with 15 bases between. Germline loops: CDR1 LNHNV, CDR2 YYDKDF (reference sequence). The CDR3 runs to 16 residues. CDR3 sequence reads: CATSRALTTEHYGYTF. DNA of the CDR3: TGTGCCACCAGCAGAGCCCTTACGACAGAGCACTATGGCTACACCTTC.

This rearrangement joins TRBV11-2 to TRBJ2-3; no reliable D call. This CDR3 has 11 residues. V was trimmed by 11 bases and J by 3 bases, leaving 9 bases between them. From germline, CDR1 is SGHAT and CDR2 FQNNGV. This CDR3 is CASGVTDTQYF. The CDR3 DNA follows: TGTGCCTCGGGTGTGACAGATACGCAGTATTTT.

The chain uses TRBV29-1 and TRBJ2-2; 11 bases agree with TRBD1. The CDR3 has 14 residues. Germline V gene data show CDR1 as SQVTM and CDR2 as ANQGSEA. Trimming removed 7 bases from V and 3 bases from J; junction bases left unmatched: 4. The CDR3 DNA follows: TGCAGCGCCCGGGGACAGGGGGACACCGGGGAGCTGTTTTTT. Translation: CSARGQGDTGELFF.

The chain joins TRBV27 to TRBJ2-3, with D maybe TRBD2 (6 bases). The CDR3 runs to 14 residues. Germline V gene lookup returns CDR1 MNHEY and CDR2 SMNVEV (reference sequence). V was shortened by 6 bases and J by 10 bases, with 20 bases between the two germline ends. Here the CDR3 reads CASRPGLSREPQYF. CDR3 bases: TGTGCCAGCAGACCCGGACTAAGCCGGGAGCCGCAGTATTTT.

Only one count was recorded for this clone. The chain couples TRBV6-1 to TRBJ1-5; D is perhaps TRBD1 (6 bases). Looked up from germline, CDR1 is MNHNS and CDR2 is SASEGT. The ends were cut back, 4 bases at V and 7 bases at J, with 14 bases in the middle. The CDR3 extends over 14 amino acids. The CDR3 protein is CASSGFQGNQPQHF. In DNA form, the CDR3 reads TGTGCCAGCAGTGGGTTTCAGGGGAACCAGCCCCAGCATTTT.

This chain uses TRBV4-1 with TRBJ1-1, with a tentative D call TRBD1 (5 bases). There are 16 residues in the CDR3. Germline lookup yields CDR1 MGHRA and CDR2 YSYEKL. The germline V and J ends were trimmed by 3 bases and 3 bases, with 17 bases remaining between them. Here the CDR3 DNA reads TGCGCCAGCAGCCACACAGGCGGTTGGGAGGACACTGAAGCTTTCTTT. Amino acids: CASSHTGGWEDTEAFF.

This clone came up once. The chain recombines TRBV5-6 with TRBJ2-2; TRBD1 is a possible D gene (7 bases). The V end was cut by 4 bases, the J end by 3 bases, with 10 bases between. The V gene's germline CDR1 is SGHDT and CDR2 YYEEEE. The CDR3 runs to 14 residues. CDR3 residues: CASSAGQYTGELFF. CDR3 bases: TGTGCCAGCAGCGCGGGACAGTACACCGGGGAGCTGTTTTTT.

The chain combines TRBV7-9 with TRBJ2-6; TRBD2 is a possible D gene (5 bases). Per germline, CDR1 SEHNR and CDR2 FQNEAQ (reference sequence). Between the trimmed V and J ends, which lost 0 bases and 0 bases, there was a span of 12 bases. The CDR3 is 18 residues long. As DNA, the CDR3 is TGTGCCAGCAGCTTAGCTCGGAGGAGACTCTCTGGGGCCAACGTCCTGACTTTC. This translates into CASSLARRRLSGANVLTF.

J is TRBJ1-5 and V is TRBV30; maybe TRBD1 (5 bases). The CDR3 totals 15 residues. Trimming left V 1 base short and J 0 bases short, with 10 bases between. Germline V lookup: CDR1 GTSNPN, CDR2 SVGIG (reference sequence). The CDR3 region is CAWSGRTLSNQPQHF. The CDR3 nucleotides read TGTGCCTGGAGTGGCAGGACACTTAGCAATCAGCCCCAGCATTTT.

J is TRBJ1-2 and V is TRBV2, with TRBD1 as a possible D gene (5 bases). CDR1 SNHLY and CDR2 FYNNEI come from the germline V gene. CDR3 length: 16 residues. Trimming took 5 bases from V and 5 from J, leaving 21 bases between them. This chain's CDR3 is CASSRLWGPPEYGYTF. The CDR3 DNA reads TGTGCCAGCAGTAGGCTCTGGGGCCCTCCCGAATATGGCTACACCTTC.